This T cell receptor (beta chain) was sequenced in a study of blood T cell repertoires in COVID-19. Study-wide context: Samples came from the United States, Italy and Spain, spanning acute and convalescent COVID-19. PBMCs, B-cell-depleted T cells, or T cells provided the cDNA or gDNA that made up the material.

Trimming stripped 1 base from V and 6 bases from J, with 17 bases between. The CDR3 runs to 15 residues. The V gene's germline CDR1 is SGHRS and CDR2 YFSETQ. In the original processing: It was from reference gene primer amplification that nucleated cell counts were estimated. Assay used: immunoSEQ multiplex PCR; TCRdb lists only in-frame clones, some missing. Clone size and the V and J calls come from that table; the DNA yielded D and trimming. The repertoire holds under 200,000 clones, with 75% to 90% as singletons. Input material: peripheral blood. The gene calls are TRBV5-1 and TRBJ2-7, with a weak D call TRBD2 (5 bases). This receptor was taken from a man aged 60 to 69 with acute or convalescent COVID-19. The CDR3 DNA reads TGCGCCAGCAGCTTGCGAACCGGGGATACCCTCGAGCAGTACTTC. Its translation is CASSLRTGDTLEQYF.